The sequence of this TCR beta chain was determined in a study of monozygotic twins with inflammatory bowel disease. TCRdb re-called the 5' RACE reads and shows each CDR3 protein once, DNA omitted. The sample yields roughly 150,000 distinct CDR3 sequences, of which the top ten take up approximately 3%. The source material was blood. This receptor was identified in a human donor with ulcerative colitis or Crohn's disease, or a healthy co-twin of an affected twin (not recorded which).

The chain's CDR3 is CASRGQGVGQFF. The chain has TRBV2 and TRBJ2-1; TCRdb returns TRBD1, unconfirmable since there is no DNA. CDR3 length equals 12 residues. Germline CDR1 SNHLY, CDR2 FYNNEI.